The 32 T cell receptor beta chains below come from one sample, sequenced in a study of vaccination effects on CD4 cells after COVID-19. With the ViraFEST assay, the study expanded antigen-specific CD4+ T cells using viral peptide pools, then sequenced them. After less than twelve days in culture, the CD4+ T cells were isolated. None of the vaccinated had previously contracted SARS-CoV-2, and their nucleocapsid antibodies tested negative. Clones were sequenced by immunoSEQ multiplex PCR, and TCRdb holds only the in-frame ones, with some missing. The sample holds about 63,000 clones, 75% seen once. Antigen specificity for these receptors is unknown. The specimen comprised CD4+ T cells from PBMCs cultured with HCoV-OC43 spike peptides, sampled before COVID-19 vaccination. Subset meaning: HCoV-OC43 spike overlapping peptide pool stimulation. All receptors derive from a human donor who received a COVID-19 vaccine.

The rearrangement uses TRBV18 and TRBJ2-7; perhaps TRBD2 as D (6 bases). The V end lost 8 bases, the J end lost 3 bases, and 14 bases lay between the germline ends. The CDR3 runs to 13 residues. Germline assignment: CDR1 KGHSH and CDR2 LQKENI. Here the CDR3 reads CASGELRGYEQYV. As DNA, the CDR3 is TGTGCCAGCGGCGAGTTGCGGGGCTACGAGCAGTACGTC.

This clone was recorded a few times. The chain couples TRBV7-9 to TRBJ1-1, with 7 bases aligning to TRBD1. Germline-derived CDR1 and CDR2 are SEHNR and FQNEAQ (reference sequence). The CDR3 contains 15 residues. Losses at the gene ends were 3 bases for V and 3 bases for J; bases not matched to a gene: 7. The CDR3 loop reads CASSLATGAHTEAFF. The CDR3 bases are TGTGCCAGCAGCTTGGCTACAGGGGCCCACACTGAAGCTTTCTTT.

The CDR3 sequence is CASSVGIAYTEAFF. The CDR3 DNA sequence: TGTGCCAGCAGCGTAGGTATAGCCTACACTGAAGCTTTCTTT. The J gene is TRBJ1-1, the V gene TRBV9, with D unresolved. Germline lookup yields CDR1 SGDLS and CDR2 YYNGEE. Trimming pared 0 bases from V and 3 bases from J, leaving 9 bases between. This CDR3 contains 14 residues.

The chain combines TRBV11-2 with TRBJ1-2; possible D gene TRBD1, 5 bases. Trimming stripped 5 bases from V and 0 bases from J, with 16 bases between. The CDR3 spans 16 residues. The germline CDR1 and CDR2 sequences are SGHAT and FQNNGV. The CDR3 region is CASSTFQGYANYGYTF. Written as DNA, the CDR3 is TGTGCCAGCAGCACATTTCAGGGCTACGCTAACTATGGCTACACCTTC.

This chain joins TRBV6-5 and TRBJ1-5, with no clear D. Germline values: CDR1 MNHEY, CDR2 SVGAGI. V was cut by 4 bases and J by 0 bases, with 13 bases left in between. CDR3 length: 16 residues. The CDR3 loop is CASSLMAQYSNQPQHF. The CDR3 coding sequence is TGTGCCAGCAGTTTGATGGCACAGTATAGCAATCAGCCCCAGCATTTT.

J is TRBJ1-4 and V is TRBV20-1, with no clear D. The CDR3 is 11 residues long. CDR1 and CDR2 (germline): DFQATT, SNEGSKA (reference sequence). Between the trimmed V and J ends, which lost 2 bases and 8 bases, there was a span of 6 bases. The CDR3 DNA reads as TGCAGTGCTAGAATGGAGGAAAAACTGTTTTTT. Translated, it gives CSARMEEKLFF.

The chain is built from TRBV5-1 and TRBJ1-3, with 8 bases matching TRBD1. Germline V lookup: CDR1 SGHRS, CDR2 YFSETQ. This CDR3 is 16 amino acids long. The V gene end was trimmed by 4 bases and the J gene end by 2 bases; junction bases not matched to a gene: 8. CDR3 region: CASSEHWDRTGNTIYF. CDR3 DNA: TGCGCCAGCAGCGAGCACTGGGACAGGACTGGAAACACCATATATTTT.

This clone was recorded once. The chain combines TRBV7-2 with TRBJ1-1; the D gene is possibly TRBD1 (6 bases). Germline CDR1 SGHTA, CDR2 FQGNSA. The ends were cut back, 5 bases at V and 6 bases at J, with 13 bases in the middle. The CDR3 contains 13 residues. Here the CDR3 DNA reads TGTGCCAGCAGCCCACAGGGTCGGCCTGAAGCTTTCTTT. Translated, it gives CASSPQGRPEAFF.

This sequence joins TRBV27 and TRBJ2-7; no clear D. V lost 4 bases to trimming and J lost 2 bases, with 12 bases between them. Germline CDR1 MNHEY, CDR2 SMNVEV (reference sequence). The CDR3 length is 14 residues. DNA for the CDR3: TGTGCCAGCAGTTCTTTAGGGTTCCCCTACGAGCAGTACGTC. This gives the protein CASSSLGFPYEQYV.

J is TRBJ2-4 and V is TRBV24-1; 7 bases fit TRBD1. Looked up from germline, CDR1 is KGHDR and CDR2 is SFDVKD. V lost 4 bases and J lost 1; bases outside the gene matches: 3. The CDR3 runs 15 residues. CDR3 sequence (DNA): TGTGCCACCAGTGACGGGACAGAGGCCAAAAACATTCAGTACTTC. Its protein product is CATSDGTEAKNIQYF.

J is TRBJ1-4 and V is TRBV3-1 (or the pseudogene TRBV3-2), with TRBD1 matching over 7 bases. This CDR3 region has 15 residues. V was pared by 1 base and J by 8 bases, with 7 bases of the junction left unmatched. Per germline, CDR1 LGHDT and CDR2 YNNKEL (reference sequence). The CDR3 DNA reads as TGTGCCAGCAGCCAAGCTACAGGGGCGGGAGAAAAACTGTTTTTT. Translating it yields CASSQATGAGEKLFF.

This chain's CDR3 is CASSPPAGVSTDTQYF. Written as DNA, the CDR3 is TGTGCCAGCTCACCACCCGCAGGGGTTAGCACAGATACGCAGTATTTT. V is TRBV18 and J is TRBJ2-3; tentative D call: TRBD1 (6 bases). V was trimmed by 0 bases and J by 0 bases, leaving 10 bases between them. Germline assignment: CDR1 KGHSH and CDR2 LQKENI. The CDR3 contains 16 residues.

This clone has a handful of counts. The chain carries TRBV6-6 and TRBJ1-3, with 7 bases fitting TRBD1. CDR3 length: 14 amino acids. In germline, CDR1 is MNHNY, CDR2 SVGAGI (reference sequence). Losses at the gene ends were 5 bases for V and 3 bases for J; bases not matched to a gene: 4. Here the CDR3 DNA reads TGTGCCAGCAGTCAACAGGGGTTTGGAAACACCATATATTTT. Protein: CASSQQGFGNTIYF.

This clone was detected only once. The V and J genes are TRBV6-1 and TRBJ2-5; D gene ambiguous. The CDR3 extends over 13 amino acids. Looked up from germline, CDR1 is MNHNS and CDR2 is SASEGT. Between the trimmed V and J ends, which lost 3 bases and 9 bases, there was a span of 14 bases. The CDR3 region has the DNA TGTGCCAGCAGTGATCAAACGGCTGTGGCCCAGTACTTC. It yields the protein CASSDQTAVAQYF.

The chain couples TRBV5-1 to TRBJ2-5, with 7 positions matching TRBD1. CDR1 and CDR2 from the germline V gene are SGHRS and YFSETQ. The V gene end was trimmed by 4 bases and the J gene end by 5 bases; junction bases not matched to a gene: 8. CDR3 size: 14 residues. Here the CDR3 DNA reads TGCGCCAGCAGCCCAAGACAGGGTTGGGAGACCCAGTACTTC. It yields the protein CASSPRQGWETQYF.

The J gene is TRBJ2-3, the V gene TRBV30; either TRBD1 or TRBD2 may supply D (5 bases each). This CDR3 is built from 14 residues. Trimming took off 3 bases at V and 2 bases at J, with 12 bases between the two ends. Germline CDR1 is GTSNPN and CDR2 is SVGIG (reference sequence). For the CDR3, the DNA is TGTGCCTGGAGCCAAGGGACCTCCACAGATACGCAGTATTTT. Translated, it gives CAWSQGTSTDTQYF.

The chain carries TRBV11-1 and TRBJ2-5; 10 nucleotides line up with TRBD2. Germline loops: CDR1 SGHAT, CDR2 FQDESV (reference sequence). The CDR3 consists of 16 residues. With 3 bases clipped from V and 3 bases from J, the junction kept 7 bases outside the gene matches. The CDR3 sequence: CASSFTLGLAKETQYF. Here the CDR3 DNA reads TGTGCCAGCAGCTTCACCCTGGGACTAGCGAAAGAGACCCAGTACTTC.

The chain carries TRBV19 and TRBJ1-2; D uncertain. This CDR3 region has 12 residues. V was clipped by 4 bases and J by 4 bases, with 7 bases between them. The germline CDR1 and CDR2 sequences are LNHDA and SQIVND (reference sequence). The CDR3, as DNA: TGTGCCAGTAGTACTAACAGCTATGGCTACACCTTC. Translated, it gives CASSTNSYGYTF.

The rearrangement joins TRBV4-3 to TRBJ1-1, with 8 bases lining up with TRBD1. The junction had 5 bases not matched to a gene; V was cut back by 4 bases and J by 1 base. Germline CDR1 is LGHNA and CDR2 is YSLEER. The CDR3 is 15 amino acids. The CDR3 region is CASSRAGTGNTEAFF. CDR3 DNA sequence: TGCGCCAGCAGCCGAGCCGGGACAGGGAACACTGAAGCTTTCTTT.

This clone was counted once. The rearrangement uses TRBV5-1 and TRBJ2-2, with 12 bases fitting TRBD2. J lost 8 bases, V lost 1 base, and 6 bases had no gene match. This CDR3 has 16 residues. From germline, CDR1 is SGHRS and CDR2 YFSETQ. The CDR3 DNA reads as TGCGCCAGCAGCTTGAGGACTAGCGGGGTGGTAGGGGAGCTGTTTTTT. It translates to CASSLRTSGVVGELFF.

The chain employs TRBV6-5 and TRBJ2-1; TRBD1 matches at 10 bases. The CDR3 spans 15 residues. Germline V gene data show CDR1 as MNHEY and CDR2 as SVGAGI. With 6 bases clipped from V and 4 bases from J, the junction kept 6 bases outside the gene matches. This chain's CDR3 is CASSVRQGAYNEQFF. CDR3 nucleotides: TGTGCCAGCAGCGTCCGACAGGGGGCTTACAATGAGCAGTTCTTC.

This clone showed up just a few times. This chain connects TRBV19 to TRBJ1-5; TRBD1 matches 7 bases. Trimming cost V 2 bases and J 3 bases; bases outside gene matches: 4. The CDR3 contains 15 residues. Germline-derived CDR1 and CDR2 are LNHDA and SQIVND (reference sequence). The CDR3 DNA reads TGTGCCAGTAGTATACAGGGGGGCTACAATCAGCCCCAGCATTTT. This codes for CASSIQGGYNQPQHF.

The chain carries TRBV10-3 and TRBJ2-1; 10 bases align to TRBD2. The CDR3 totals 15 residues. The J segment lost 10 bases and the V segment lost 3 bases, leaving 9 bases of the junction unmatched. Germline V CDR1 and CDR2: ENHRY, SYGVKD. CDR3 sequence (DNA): TGTGCCATCAGTGAAGTAGCGGGGGGCCAGGTAGAGCAGTTCTTC. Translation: CAISEVAGGQVEQFF.

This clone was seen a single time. DNA for the CDR3: TGCGCCAGCAGTGAATGGGGGTCGCGCTACGAGCAGTACGTC. This gives the protein CASSEWGSRYEQYV. V and J are TRBV10-2 and TRBJ2-7, with D possibly being TRBD1 or TRBD2 (5 bases each). Between the trimmed V and J ends, which lost 3 bases and 3 bases, there was a span of 12 bases. Germline loops: CDR1 WSHSY, CDR2 SAAADI. The CDR3 runs 14 residues.

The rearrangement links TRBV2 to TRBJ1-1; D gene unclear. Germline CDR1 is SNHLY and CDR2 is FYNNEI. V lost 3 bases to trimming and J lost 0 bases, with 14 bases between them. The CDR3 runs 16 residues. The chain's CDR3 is CASSERSFGVNTEAFF. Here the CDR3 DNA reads TGTGCCAGCAGTGAGCGATCGTTCGGGGTGAACACTGAAGCTTTCTTT.

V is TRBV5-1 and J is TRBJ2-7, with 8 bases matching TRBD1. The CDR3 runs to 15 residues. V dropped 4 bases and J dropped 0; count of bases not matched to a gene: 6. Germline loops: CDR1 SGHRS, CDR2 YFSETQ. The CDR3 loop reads CASSPGQGSSYEQYV. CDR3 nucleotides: TGCGCCAGCAGCCCTGGACAGGGTAGCTCCTACGAGCAGTACGTC.

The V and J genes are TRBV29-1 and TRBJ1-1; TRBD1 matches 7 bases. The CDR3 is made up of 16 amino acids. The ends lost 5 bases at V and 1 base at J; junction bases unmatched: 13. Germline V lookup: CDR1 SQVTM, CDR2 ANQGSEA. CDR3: CSVQRITGATNTEAFF. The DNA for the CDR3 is TGCAGCGTTCAACGAATCACAGGGGCCACGAACACTGAAGCTTTCTTT.

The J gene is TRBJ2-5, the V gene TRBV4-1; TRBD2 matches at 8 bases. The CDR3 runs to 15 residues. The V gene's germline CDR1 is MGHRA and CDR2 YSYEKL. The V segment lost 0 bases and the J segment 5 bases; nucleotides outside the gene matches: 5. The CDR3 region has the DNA TGCGCCAGCAGCCAAGAGCGGGGGGTTTGGGAGACCCAGTACTTC. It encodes CASSQERGVWETQYF.

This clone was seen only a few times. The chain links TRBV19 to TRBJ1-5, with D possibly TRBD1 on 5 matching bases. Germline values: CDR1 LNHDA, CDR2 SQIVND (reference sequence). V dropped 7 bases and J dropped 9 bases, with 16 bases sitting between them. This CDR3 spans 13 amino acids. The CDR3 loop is CASTGTRSGPQHF. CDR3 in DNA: TGTGCCAGTACGGGGACCCGGAGTGGGCCCCAGCATTTT.

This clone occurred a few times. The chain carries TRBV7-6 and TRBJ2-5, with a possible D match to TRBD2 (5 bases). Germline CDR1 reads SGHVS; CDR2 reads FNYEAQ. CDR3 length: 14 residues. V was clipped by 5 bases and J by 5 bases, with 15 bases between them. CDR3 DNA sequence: TGTGCCAGCAGCGTTAGCGTCACAACGGAGACCCAGTACTTC. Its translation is CASSVSVTTETQYF.

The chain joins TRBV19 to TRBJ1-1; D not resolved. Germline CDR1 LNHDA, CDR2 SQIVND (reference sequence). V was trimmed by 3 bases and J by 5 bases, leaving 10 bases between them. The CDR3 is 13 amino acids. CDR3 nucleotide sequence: TGTGCCAGTAGTATCGCCGGTCGAACTGAAGCTTTCTTT. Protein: CASSIAGRTEAFF.

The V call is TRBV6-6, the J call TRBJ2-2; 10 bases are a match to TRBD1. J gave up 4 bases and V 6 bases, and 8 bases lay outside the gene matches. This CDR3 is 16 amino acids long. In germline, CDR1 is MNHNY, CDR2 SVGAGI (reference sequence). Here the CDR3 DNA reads TGTGCCAGCAGCTACGGGACAGGGGCTTCCACCGGGGAGCTGTTTTTT. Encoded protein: CASSYGTGASTGELFF.